Listed below are T cell receptor beta chains from one sample, sequenced in a study of T-cell memory formation after mild COVID-19. TCRdb passed the 5' RACE reads through MiXCR, listing each CDR3 protein once. There are roughly 300,000 distinct CDR3 sequences in the sample; roughly 13% occur only once, and 20% to 25% lies in the top ten. The sample was PBMCs or a T cell subset sorted from them (not recorded which). Source of these receptors: a man between 18 and 35 years old who had mild COVID-19 (a few samples of this study predate the infection). Cell type and time point are not known. Each CDR3 is given with its conserved first and last residue. Each record gives: J gene, D gene, V gene, clone size, CDR3 protein. The D gene is left open where the match is weak. Clone size is not always given. Where it is, it says once, few, many or a class for expanded clones.

TRBJ1-6	.	TRBV5-1	.	CASSLPRDGSPLHF
TRBJ1-1	.	TRBV7-9	.	CASPDPAFF
TRBJ1-4	.	TRBV5-1	few	CASSLHLGEKPFF
TRBJ1-6	TRBD1	TRBV5-1	few	CASTLGGSNSPLHF
TRBJ2-1	TRBD2	TRBV7-3	.	CASSLKGLAGKLSSYNEQFF
TRBJ1-2	.	TRBV19	few	CASSTSYSGLYGYTF
TRBJ1-6	TRBD1	TRBV5-1	.	CASTLDRGNSPLHF
TRBJ2-5	.	TRBV6-5	few	CASSYSSHGQETQYF
TRBJ1-2	TRBD1	TRBV7-2	many	CASSLTRDSYGYTF
TRBJ1-4	.	TRBV24-1	few	CATSEPGEEKLFF
TRBJ2-1	.	TRBV2	few	CASRKASTPYNEQFF
TRBJ2-3	.	TRBV11-2	.	CASSPLGPMRPDTQYF
TRBJ2-3	TRBD2	TRBV5-1	many	CASSRDYDTDTQYF
TRBJ2-3	TRBD2	TRBV6-5	.	CASSKTSGRTDTQYF
TRBJ2-5	.	TRBV6-2/TRBV6-3	.	CASSYAVETQYF
TRBJ2-5	TRBD2	TRBV6-5	many	CASSYSGLAGGETQYF
TRBJ2-5	.	TRBV4-2	.	CASSQDGGLETQYF
TRBJ2-5	.	TRBV12-3/TRBV12-4	many	CASSDALGETQYF
TRBJ1-5	.	TRBV12-3/TRBV12-4	.	CASASGPLNQPQHF
TRBJ2-3	.	TRBV27	many	CASSPPLLDTQYF
TRBJ2-1	TRBD1	TRBV4-3	few	CASSQVRGTGVGSNEQFF
TRBJ2-3	.	TRBV9	.	CASSVGQYTDTQYF
TRBJ1-3	.	TRBV12-3/TRBV12-4	few	CASSPGVSGNTIYF